One T cell receptor beta chain is described in this entry. These data come from a study of blood T cell repertoires in COVID-19. The V gene's germline CDR1 is LGHNA and CDR2 YNFKEQ. This CDR3 has 17 amino acids. V trimming: 2 bases; J trimming: 7 bases; junction bases outside the gene matches: 14. In the original workflow: The assay estimated nucleated cells by amplifying reference gene primers. This table comes from immunoSEQ multiplex PCR, and its TCRdb copy is limited to in-frame clones, with some not included. That table is the source of V, J and clone size, and D and trimming were worked out from the DNA. Of more than 45,000 clones in the sample, 75% to 90% were seen once. Enrollment of patients from Seattle took place during active infection, with longitudinal follow-up.

This sequence joins TRBV4-2 and TRBJ1-2; TRBD1 matches 9 bases. The clonotype comes from a woman aged 80 or older with COVID-19, enrolled during active disease. Sequencing input: peripheral blood. CDR3 sequence reads: CASSQSDRGVWKSGYTF. In DNA, the CDR3 is TGTGCCAGCAGCCAATCGGACAGGGGAGTATGGAAGAGTGGCTACACCTTC.